This TCR beta chain was found in a study of patients and donors after allogeneic stem cell transplantation. V lost 5 bases to trimming and J lost 4 bases; unmatched junction nucleotides: 5. This CDR3 region has 14 residues. CDR1 is SGHRS, CDR2 YFSETQ, per germline. This clonotype came up a few times. TCRdb used MiXCR to reprocess the RT-PCR reads, holding one entry per CDR3 protein. The table includes about 76,000 distinct CDR3 sequences, approximately 26% detected once. The clonotype originates from a human donor who was either an allogeneic HSCT recipient or a stem cell or donor lymphocyte infusion donor (not recorded which). It is not recorded whose cells these are; they may come from a transplant donor. J is TRBJ2-1 and V is TRBV5-1; TRBD2 agrees at 8 bases. Sequenced input: blood, either unsorted or a sorted T cell fraction (not recorded which). The CDR3 region is CASRGSGEYNEQFF. The DNA for the CDR3 is TGCGCCAGCAGGGGTAGCGGGGAATACAATGAGCAGTTCTTC. Looking up the rest from reference TRBV5-1 and TRBJ2-1 gives the full variable domain: KAGVTQTPRYLIKTRGQQVTLSCSPISGHRSVSWYQQTPGQGLQFLFEYFSETQRNKGNFPGRFSGRQFSNSRSEMNVSTLELGDSALYLCASRGSGEYNEQFFGPGTRLTVL.